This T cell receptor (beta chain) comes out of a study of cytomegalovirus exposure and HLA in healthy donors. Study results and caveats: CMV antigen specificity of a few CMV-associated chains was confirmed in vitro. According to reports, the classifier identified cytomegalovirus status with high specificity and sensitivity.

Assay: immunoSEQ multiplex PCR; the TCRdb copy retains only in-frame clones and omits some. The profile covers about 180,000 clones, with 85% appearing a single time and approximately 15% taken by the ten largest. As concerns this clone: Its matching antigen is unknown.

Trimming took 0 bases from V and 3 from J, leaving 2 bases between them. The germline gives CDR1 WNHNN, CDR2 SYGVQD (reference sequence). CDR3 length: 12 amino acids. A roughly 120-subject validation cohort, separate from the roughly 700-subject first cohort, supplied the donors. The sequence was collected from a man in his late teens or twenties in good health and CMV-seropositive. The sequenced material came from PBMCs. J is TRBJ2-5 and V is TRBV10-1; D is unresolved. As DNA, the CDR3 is TGCGCCAGCAGTGAGTCCGAAGAGACCCAGTACTTC. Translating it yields CASSESEETQYF.